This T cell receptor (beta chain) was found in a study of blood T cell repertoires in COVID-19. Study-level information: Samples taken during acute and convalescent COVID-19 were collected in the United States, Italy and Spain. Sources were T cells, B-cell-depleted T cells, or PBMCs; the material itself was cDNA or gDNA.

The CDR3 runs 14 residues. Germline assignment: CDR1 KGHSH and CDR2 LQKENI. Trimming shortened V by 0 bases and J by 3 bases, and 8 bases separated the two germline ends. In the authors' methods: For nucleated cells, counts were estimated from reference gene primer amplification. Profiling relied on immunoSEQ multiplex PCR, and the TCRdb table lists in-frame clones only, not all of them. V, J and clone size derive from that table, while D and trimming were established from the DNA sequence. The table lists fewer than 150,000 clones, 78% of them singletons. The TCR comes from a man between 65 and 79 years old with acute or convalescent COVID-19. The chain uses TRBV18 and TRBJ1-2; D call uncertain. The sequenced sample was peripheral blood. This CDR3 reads CASSPPGVYYGYTF. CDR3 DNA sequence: TGTGCCAGCTCACCACCCGGGGTATACTATGGCTACACCTTC.